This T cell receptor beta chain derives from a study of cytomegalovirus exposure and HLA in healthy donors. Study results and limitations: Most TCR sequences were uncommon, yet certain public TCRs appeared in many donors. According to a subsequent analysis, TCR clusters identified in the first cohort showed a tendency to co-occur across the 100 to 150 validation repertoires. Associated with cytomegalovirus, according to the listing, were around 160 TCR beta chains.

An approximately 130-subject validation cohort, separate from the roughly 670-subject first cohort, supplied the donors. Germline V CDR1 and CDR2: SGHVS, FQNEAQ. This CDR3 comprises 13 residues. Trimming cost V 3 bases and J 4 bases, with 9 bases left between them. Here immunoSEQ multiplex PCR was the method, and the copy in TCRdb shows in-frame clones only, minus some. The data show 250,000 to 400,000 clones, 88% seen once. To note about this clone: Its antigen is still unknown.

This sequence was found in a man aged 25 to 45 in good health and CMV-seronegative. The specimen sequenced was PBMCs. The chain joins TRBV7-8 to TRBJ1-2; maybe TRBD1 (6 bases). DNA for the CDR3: TGTGCCAGCAGCTTTACGGACAGCTATGGCTACACCTTC. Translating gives CASSFTDSYGYTF.